Below, 2 T cell receptor beta chains from the same sample are listed, as sequenced in a study of beta chain bispecific antibodies for T cell cancers. TCRdb re-called the 5' RACE reads with MiXCR, one entry per CDR3 protein. The data contain 20,000 to 25,000 distinct CDR3 sequences, 2% to 2.5% of them singletons. These receptors' antigens are unknown. Blood mononuclear cells were expanded for roughly 3 days using either OKT3 anti-CD3 antibody or CD3/CD28 beads. General study results and limits: After anti-TRBV12 rather than anti-CD19 exposure, TRBV12-3 made up approximately 99% less of total TRBV signal. Normal T cells contributed less of the targeted TRBV signal than the leukemia cells did.

The material was healthy donor T cells cultured with leukemia cells, obtained from a culture containing a bispecific antibody targeting TCR Vbeta12. These receptor sequences come from a human donor in good health. Some clones in this sample may be carry-over from other donors' samples.

This clonotype was counted ten times or more. V and J are TRBV19 and TRBJ1-2, with D unresolved. The germline gives CDR1 LNHDA, CDR2 SQIVND (reference sequence). V lost 5 bases and J lost 8, with 15 bases in between. CDR3 length: 13 amino acids. This CDR3 is CASSYGEVDGYTF. DNA for the CDR3: TGTGCCAGTAGTTACGGGGAAGTTGACGGCTACACCTTC.

At least ten counts were recorded for this clonotype. V gene TRBV29-1 combines with J gene TRBJ2-7; the match to TRBD1 covers 8 bases. Germline CDR1 and CDR2: SQVTM and ANQGSEA. V trimming: 4 bases; J trimming: 1 base; junction bases outside the gene matches: 3. The CDR3 is 13 amino acids. The CDR3 DNA sequence: TGCAGCGTTGCGACAGGGGTTTCCTACGAGCAGTACTTC. This codes for CSVATGVSYEQYF.